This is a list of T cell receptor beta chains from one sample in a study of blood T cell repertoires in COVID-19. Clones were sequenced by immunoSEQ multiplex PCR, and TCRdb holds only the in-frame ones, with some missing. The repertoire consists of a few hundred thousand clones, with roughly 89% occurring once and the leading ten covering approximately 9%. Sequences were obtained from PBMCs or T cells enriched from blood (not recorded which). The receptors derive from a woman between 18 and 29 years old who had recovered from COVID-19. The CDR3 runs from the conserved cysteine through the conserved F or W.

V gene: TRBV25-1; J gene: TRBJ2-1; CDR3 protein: CASSGFGGSYNEQFF
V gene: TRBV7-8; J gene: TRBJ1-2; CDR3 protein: CASSFVPATGYGYTF
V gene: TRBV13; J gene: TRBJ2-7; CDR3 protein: CASSSHGTSGSYEQYF
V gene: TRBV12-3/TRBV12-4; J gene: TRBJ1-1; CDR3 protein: CASSYATGAEAFF
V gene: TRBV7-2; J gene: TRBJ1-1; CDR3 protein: CASSPQRTGGTEAFF
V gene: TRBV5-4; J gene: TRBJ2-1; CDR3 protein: CASSLGRDTYNEQFF
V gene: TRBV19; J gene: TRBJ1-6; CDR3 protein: CASSTQVKNSPLHF
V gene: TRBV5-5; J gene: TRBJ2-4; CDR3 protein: CASSLGWGGEDIQYF
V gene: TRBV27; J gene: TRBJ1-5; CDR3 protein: CASSPFMTGLGQPQHF
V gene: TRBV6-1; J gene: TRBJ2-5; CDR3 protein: CASSENQGAWETQYF
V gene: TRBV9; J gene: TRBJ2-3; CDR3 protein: CASSAVGAGALTDTQYF
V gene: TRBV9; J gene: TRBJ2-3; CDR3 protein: CASSGGPGGRGSTDTQYF
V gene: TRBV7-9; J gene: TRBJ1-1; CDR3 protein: CASSFVTGRNTEAFF
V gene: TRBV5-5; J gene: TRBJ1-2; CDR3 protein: CASSLGDQVYDYGYTF
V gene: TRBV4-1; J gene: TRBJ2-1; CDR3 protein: CASSQLTSKFF
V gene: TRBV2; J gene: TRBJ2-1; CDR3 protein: CASTSNSGPYNEQFF
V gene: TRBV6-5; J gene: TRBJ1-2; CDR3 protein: CASSYGHPYGYTF
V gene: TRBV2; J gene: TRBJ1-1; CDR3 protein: CASRENTEAFF
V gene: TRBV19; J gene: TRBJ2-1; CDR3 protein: CASSPTSYSYNEQFF
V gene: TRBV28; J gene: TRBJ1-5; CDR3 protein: CASSLGQAVGPQHF
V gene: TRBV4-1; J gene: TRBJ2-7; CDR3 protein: CASSQEIVTSGPYEQYF
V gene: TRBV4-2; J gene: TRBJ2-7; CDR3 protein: CASSQDSSRVTYEQYF
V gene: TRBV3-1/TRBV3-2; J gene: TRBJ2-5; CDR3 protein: CASSLGTGARSGETQYF
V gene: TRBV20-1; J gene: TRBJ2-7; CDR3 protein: CSASWDTESSYEQYF